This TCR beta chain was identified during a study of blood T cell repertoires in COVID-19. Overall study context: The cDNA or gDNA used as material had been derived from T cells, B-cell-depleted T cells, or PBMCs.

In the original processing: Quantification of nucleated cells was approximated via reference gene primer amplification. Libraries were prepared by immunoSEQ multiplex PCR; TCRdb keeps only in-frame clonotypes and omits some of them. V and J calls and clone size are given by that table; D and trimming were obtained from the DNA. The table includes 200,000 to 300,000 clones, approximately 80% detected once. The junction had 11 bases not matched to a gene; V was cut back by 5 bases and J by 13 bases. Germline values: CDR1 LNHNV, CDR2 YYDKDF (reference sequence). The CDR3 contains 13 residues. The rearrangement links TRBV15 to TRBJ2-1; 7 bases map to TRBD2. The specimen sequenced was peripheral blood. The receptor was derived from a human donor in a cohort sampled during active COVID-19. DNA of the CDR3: TGTGCCACCAGCGAATTGATACCGGGACTACAGTTCTTC. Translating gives CATSELIPGLQFF. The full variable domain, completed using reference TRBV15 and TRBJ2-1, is DAMVIQNPRYQVTQFGKPVTLSCSQTLNHNVMYWYQQKSSQAPKLLFHYYDKDFNNEADTPDNFQSRRPNTSFCFLDIRSPGLGDTAMYLCATSELIPGLQFFGPGTRLTVL.